Each of the 23 T cell receptor beta chains below was sequenced from the same sample in a study of beta chain features in type 1 diabetes. Points from the study as a whole: Shorter TCRB CDR3s, moderately but significantly so, marked every one of the four CD4+ subsets in Type 1 diabetes patients.

These TCRs' antigens remain unknown. What was sequenced were expressed TCRB transcripts, since all of the isolated RNA had been reverse transcribed. Clones were sequenced by immunoSEQ multiplex PCR, and TCRdb holds only the in-frame ones, with some missing. This table has 130,000 or so clones, roughly 17% appearing once. Sequencing was performed on central memory CD4+ T cells from blood. Every receptor here comes from a young man with type 1 diabetes.

This clone was seen more than once but under ten times. The chain links TRBV2 to TRBJ2-3; 7 bases are shared with TRBD1. Germline CDR1 SNHLY, CDR2 FYNNEI. CDR3 size: 14 residues. V lost 7 bases, J lost 1 base, and 5 bases stayed unmatched. As DNA, the CDR3 is TGTGCCAGCATCAGACAGGGAGGCACAGATACGCAGTATTTT. This codes for CASIRQGGTDTQYF. Variable domain in full (rest from reference TRBV2 and TRBJ2-3): EPEVTQTPSHQVTQMGQEVILRCVPISNHLYFYWYRQILGQKVEFLVSFYNNEISEKSEIFDDQFSVERPDGSNFTLKIRSTKLEDSAMYFCASIRQGGTDTQYFGPGTRLTVL.

The rearrangement joins TRBV11-2 to TRBJ2-3; 7 nucleotides align to TRBD2. The J segment lost 0 bases and the V segment lost 5 bases, leaving 5 bases of the junction unmatched. The CDR3 is 15 amino acids. Germline loops: CDR1 SGHAT, CDR2 FQNNGV. The CDR3 loop reads CASSQSGISTDTQYF. The CDR3 nucleotides are TGTGCCAGCAGCCAAAGCGGGATCAGCACAGATACGCAGTATTTT.

In regard to this clone: One end of the junction is discordant with germline, which a read error may explain. V is TRBV18 and J is TRBJ2-7; TRBD1 matches 10 bases. The CDR3 has 13 residues. In germline, CDR1 is KGHSH, CDR2 LQKENI. The CDR3: CASSPPGQGTQYF. DNA for the CDR3: TGTGCCAGCTCGCCACCGGGACAGGGGACGCAGTACTTC.

This clone was seen only a few times. The chain is built from TRBV11-2 and TRBJ2-1, with 10 bases that match TRBD1. The CDR3 covers 15 residues. Germline V gives CDR1 SGHAT, CDR2 FQNNGV. The V segment lost 6 bases and the J segment 8 bases; nucleotides outside the gene matches: 10. This CDR3 is CASRPGQGFADEQFF. The CDR3, as DNA: TGTGCCAGCAGGCCGGGACAGGGGTTCGCGGATGAGCAGTTCTTC.

As for this clone: Additional DNA sequences in this sample encode the identical CDR3. The CDR3 DNA is TGCAGTGCCACAGGACTAGCGGGACAGTTCTTC. It is translated as CSATGLAGQFF. The genes are TRBV20-1 and TRBJ2-1, with 12 nucleotides matching TRBD2. Germline lookup yields CDR1 DFQATT and CDR2 SNEGSKA (reference sequence). CDR3 size: 11 residues. V shed 6 bases and J 13 bases; nucleotides not matched to a gene: 4.

This clone was observed a few times. V is TRBV4-1 and J is TRBJ2-1; tentatively, D is TRBD2 (6 bases). V lost 0 bases, J lost 6 bases, and 12 bases lay in between. The CDR3 runs to 15 residues. Looked up from germline, CDR1 is MGHRA and CDR2 is YSYEKL. The DNA for the CDR3 is TGCGCCAGCAGCCAAGACTCGTTCGGGGGCAATGAGCAGTTCTTC. Residues: CASSQDSFGGNEQFF.

The chain has TRBV2 and TRBJ2-5, with D tentatively TRBD2 (7 bases). This CDR3 is built from 14 residues. Germline V gives CDR1 SNHLY, CDR2 FYNNEI. Trimming cost V 11 bases and J 3 bases, with 19 bases left between them. CDR3 loop: CASTGLAEEETQYF. CDR3 in DNA: TGTGCCTCTACAGGGCTAGCGGAAGAAGAGACCCAGTACTTC.

This clone was counted at least ten times. The J gene is TRBJ2-3, the V gene TRBV5-1; D gene unclear. Trimming shortened V by 4 bases and J by 0 bases, and 3 bases separated the two germline ends. The CDR3 is 12 residues long. Germline CDR1 is SGHRS and CDR2 is YFSETQ. The CDR3 region is CASSLSTDTQYF. The CDR3 nucleotides read TGCGCCAGCAGCCTAAGCACAGATACGCAGTATTTT.

This clone was counted between two and nine times. The chain has TRBV19 and TRBJ2-4, with TRBD1 identical over 10 bases. Looked up from germline, CDR1 is LNHDA and CDR2 is SQIVND (reference sequence). The CDR3 length is 19 residues. V was pared by 5 bases and J by 0 bases, with 13 bases of the junction left unmatched. The CDR3 nucleotides read TGTGCCAGTAGTGTCTCAACCGGGACAGGGGCTCTAGCCAAAAACATTCAGTACTTC. This sequence encodes CASSVSTGTGALAKNIQYF.

In its sample, this clone was seen a few times. The genes are TRBV2 and TRBJ1-1, with TRBD1 as a possible D gene (5 bases). Deletions cut 3 bases from V and 4 bases from J, with 9 bases between. Germline CDR1 and CDR2: SNHLY and FYNNEI. The CDR3 runs 13 residues. In nucleotides, the CDR3 is TGTGCCAGCAGTGAGGGGCCGGCCACTGAAGCTTTCTTT. Translation: CASSEGPATEAFF.

There are a few counts of this clone. The V and J genes are TRBV15 and TRBJ1-1, with D unclear. V was trimmed by 8 bases and J by 2 bases, leaving 12 bases between them. CDR3 length: 13 amino acids. Germline loops: CDR1 LNHNV, CDR2 YYDKDF (reference sequence). The CDR3 coding sequence is TGTGCCACCCGGAGAGAAATTAACACTGAAGCTTTCTTT. It codes for CATRREINTEAFF.

This clone was recorded a few times. The V and J genes are TRBV5-1 and TRBJ1-1; no clear D gene. V was pared by 1 base and J by 6 bases, with 19 bases between. Germline CDR1 and CDR2: SGHRS and YFSETQ. The CDR3 extends over 16 amino acids. The DNA for the CDR3 is TGCGCCAGCAGCTTGAGAGTTGCAGCGAGACGGGCTGAAGCTTTCTTT. Protein: CASSLRVAARRAEAFF. The whole variable domain, filled in from reference TRBV5-1 and TRBJ1-1, reads KAGVTQTPRYLIKTRGQQVTLSCSPISGHRSVSWYQQTPGQGLQFLFEYFSETQRNKGNFPGRFSGRQFSNSRSEMNVSTLELGDSALYLCASSLRVAARRAEAFFGQGTRLTVV.

This chain links TRBV19 with TRBJ2-4, with D possibly TRBD1 on 5 matching bases. The V and J ends lost 5 bases and 6 bases respectively, with 11 bases between them. Germline values: CDR1 LNHDA, CDR2 SQIVND (reference sequence). The CDR3 length is 13 residues. The CDR3 loop is CASSGGDRNIQYF. The CDR3 DNA follows: TGTGCCAGTAGTGGCGGCGACAGAAACATTCAGTACTTC.

This clone was detected a few times. The rearrangement links TRBV19 to TRBJ1-2; D call uncertain. Germline V gene sequence: CDR1 LNHDA, CDR2 SQIVND (reference sequence). The CDR3 is 13 amino acids. The V end was cut by 7 bases, the J end by 10 bases, with 19 bases between. CDR3 bases: TGTGCCAGTAATCCCGATCTTGACACGACCTACACCTTC. Its protein product is CASNPDLDTTYTF.

The chain couples TRBV9 to TRBJ2-1; 10 nucleotides match TRBD1. The CDR3 extends over 15 amino acids. Germline CDR1 is SGDLS and CDR2 is YYNGEE. After removal of 2 bases from V and 3 bases from J, the junction contained 2 bases not matched to a gene. The CDR3 protein is CASSVWTGGYNEQFF. The DNA of the CDR3 is TGTGCCAGCAGCGTTTGGACAGGGGGCTACAATGAGCAGTTCTTC.

The chain joins TRBV28 to TRBJ1-2; no firm D call. Germline CDR1 is MDHEN and CDR2 is SYDVKM. Between the trimmed V and J ends, which lost 8 bases and 4 bases, there was a span of 17 bases. The CDR3 covers 14 residues. In nucleotides, the CDR3 is TGTGCCAGCCGCCTGGAGGGAGCCGGCTATGGCTACACCTTC. Residues: CASRLEGAGYGYTF.

V and J are TRBV30 and TRBJ1-2, with D hard to call. CDR1 is GTSNPN, CDR2 SVGIG, per germline (reference sequence). This CDR3 has 16 residues. V lost 3 bases, J lost 5 bases, and 22 bases lay in between. CDR3 region: CAWRGAVVDHPYGYTF. CDR3 bases: TGTGCCTGGAGGGGCGCGGTAGTGGACCACCCGTATGGCTACACCTTC.

This clone occurred a few times. V is TRBV30 and J is TRBJ1-5, with D perhaps matching TRBD1 (5 bases). Germline CDR1 is GTSNPN and CDR2 is SVGIG (reference sequence). Trimming shortened V by 1 base and J by 9 bases, and 13 bases separated the two germline ends. The CDR3 spans 13 residues. The DNA of the CDR3 is TGTGCCTGGAGTGGGGGCCCCAACAGGCCCCAGCATTTT. Its translation is CAWSGGPNRPQHF.

The V and J genes are TRBV10-1 and TRBJ2-7; 8 bases fit TRBD2. This CDR3 is built from 15 residues. V lost 0 bases and J lost 7; bases outside the gene matches: 8. The germline V gene has CDR1 WNHNN and CDR2 SYGVQD (reference sequence). In DNA form, the CDR3 reads TGCGCCAGCAGTGAGTCGTCGGGAGGGCTTGAAGAGCAGTACTTC. Its protein product is CASSESSGGLEEQYF.

This rearrangement joins TRBV6-1 to TRBJ1-4; D is unresolved. This CDR3 contains 12 residues. V gave up 5 bases and J gave up 7 bases, with 8 bases separating them. The V gene's germline CDR1 is MNHNS and CDR2 SASEGT. The CDR3 DNA reads TGTGCCAGCAGTACGGACGGTGAAAAACTGTTTTTT. This gives the protein CASSTDGEKLFF.

The chain carries TRBV7-8 and TRBJ2-5; D unresolved. This CDR3 contains 14 residues. Germline CDR1 and CDR2: SGHVS and FQNEAQ. Trimming shortened V by 1 base and J by 1 base, and 7 bases separated the two germline ends. In DNA, the CDR3 is TGTGCCAGCAGCTTAGGGACGGCCCAAGAGACCCAGTACTTC. Encoded protein: CASSLGTAQETQYF.

J is TRBJ2-3 and V is TRBV5-1; possibly TRBD2 for D (6 bases). Trimming pared 8 bases from V and 3 bases from J, leaving 13 bases between. Germline V gene data show CDR1 as SGHRS and CDR2 as YFSETQ. The CDR3 is made up of 13 amino acids. The CDR3 DNA reads TGCGCCAGTCGGCGGGACTCGACAGATACGCAGTATTTT. This codes for CASRRDSTDTQYF.

The CDR3 protein is CASSPPGDRGQGYGYTF. The CDR3 coding sequence is TGTGCCAGCTCACCACCAGGTGACAGGGGGCAAGGCTATGGCTACACCTTC. J is TRBJ1-2 and V is TRBV18; 10 bases map to TRBD1. Germline V gene data show CDR1 as KGHSH and CDR2 as LQKENI. The CDR3 is 17 residues long. V gave up 0 bases and J gave up 4 bases; unmatched junction bases: 8.